A selection of T cell receptor beta chains follows, all from one sample in a study of cytomegalovirus exposure and HLA in healthy donors. Sequencing was performed with immunoSEQ multiplex PCR; in TCRdb, only in-frame clones are kept and a portion is missing. The repertoire holds about 160,000 clones, around 80% seen once, with roughly 4.7% in the top ten. The source material was PBMCs. The receptors were gathered from a man aged 25 to 40 in good health and CMV-seronegative. The CDR3 runs from the conserved cysteine through the conserved F or W. Fields, in order: J gene, V gene, D gene, CDR3 protein. D genes are given only for firm matches.

TRBJ2-7,TRBV28,TRBD1,CASSTADWTGGSYEQYF
TRBJ2-7,TRBV27,TRBD1,CASSLWRDRDFGEQYF
TRBJ2-7,TRBV15,NA,CATSRGLQGRSYEQYF
TRBJ2-7,TRBV27,NA,CASSLPDGNYEQYF
TRBJ2-6,TRBV6-5,NA,CASSQSVGANVLTF
TRBJ2-1,TRBV19,TRBD2,CASSIRGLADNEQFF
TRBJ1-3,TRBV28,NA,CASSRRRGAGNTIYF
TRBJ2-1,TRBV5-6,TRBD2,CASSRRLRLAGGNEQFF
TRBJ2-7,TRBV4-1,NA,CASSQDFNEQYF
TRBJ2-3,TRBV7-3,TRBD2,CASSLNLAGSTDTQYF
TRBJ1-2,TRBV19,TRBD1,CASNGRGLPGGGYTF
TRBJ2-4,TRBV18,TRBD2,CASSPRGGSAKNIQYF
TRBJ1-2,TRBV7-9,NA,CSSSLEGANGYTF
TRBJ2-1,TRBV6-1,TRBD1,CASSSARGRRDEQFF
TRBJ1-1,TRBV6-1,TRBD1,CASTQTRDSSEAFF
TRBJ1-2,TRBV11-2,NA,CASSSQNYGYTF
TRBJ1-4,TRBV7-6,NA,CASSREVRAGKLFF
TRBJ1-5,TRBV18,NA,CASSRQSNQPQHF
TRBJ2-7,TRBV7-3,NA,CASSLDAGYEQYF
TRBJ1-5,TRBV19,NA,CAGGQDHTSTSNQPQHF
TRBJ2-7,TRBV4-3,NA,CASSQDAQGSYEQYF
TRBJ2-2,TRBV29-1,NA,CSARQGTGELFF
TRBJ1-4,TRBV15,NA,CATSRLNEELFF
TRBJ2-3,TRBV7-3,NA,CASSMGGNPDTQYF
TRBJ2-5,TRBV19,NA,CASSIEGGFLETQYF
TRBJ1-1,TRBV2,NA,CASSAGLRGTEAFF
TRBJ1-5,TRBV27,NA,CASSLLGRGNQPQHF
TRBJ2-7,TRBV15,NA,CATSSGKGFSYEQYF
TRBJ1-2,TRBV6-5,TRBD1,CASSYSPGQGQGYTF
TRBJ1-2,TRBV28,NA,CASSFLGLSPPPNYTF
TRBJ2-7,TRBV7-3,NA,CASSLTSTSYEQYF
TRBJ1-2,TRBV25-1,NA,CASSGWTDVNYGYTF
TRBJ1-2,TRBV4-3,TRBD1,CASSQEGPRGASYYGYTF
TRBJ2-3,TRBV9,NA,CASSVTGFTDTQYF
TRBJ2-3,TRBV7-3,TRBD2,CASSPHGTSGSDTQYF